This T cell receptor beta chain is drawn from a study of blood T cell repertoires in COVID-19 (TCRdb year 2020). Broadly, across the study: Collaborator samples came from the United States, Italy and Spain and covered acute and convalescent phases of COVID-19. The prospective study material was composed of cDNA or gDNA derived from T cells, B-cell-depleted T cells, or PBMCs. Subjects who had been exposed to COVID-19, were actively infected with it, or had recovered from it provided the deeply sampled blood TCRbeta repertoires that made up the dataset. The repertoires were released in a freely available public database meant as a resource for research on the immune response to SARS-CoV-2. Samples were obtained from the ongoing ImmuneRACE study (first 160 participants) and from 1,000 to 1,500 subjects provided by 6 global collaborators. Nearly every sample came with metadata listing a de-identified subject ID, COVID-19 status, age in years and sex. Where available, HLA class I and class II types were taken from metadata supplied by the sample provider and were not determined by assay-based typing. The paper as a whole reports these results and caveats: Clinical and demographic metadata were provided uncurated, with the amount varying by source and participant.

Each collaborating institution followed its own protocols to collect whole blood in K2EDTA tubes. For TCRbeta analysis, collaborator samples were shipped as frozen whole blood, as isolated PBMCs, or as DNA extracted from either sample type. This clone is characterized as large (0.1 to 1%). Its recognized antigen is unknown. It has no much larger one-base neighbor in the sample; base qualities were not kept. Looking up the germline V gene yields CDR1 SGHTS and CDR2 YDEGEE. CDR3 length: 16 amino acids, cysteine to phenylalanine. The read is trimmed to its CDR3 DNA, 48 bases read in frame from base 1. After removal of 1 base from V and 3 bases from J, the junction retains 10 bases not matched to a gene. TCRbeta CDR3 regions were amplified from genomic DNA using the immunoSEQ Assay, a bias-controlled multiplex PCR. The paper's data handling went like this. Within the assay, amplification of reference gene primers was used to estimate how many nucleated cells each sample contained. Sequence reads were collapsed and filtered to measure the absolute abundance of every unique TCRbeta CDR3 rearrangement. For each sample, productive Simpson clonality was calculated as the square root of Simpson's diversity index over productive rearrangements. This immuneACCESS table, as held by TCRdb, lists in-frame sequences with V and J called but not all clones. Of the missing ones, under half trace to an unresolved V gene in checked studies; the others have no known cause. V and J calls and clone size are given by that table; D and trimming were obtained from the DNA. The sample yields tens of thousands of clones; around 86% were counted once. The top ten hold approximately 14% of the sample.

Recombination joined TRBV5-8 with TRBJ2-7, and TRBD2 aligns with 7 junction nucleotides. This receptor was taken from a human donor in a cohort sampled during active COVID-19. Input material: peripheral blood. The DNA sequence is as follows: TGTGCCAGCAGCTTGTTTGGCGGGAGAGCTGGCTACGAGCAGTACTTC. Translated, this gives CASSLFGGRAGYEQYF. Beyond the CDR3, the reference TRBV5-8 and TRBJ2-7 genes provide the residues; the full variable domain reads: EAGVTQSPTHLIKTRGQQATLRCSPISGHTSVYWYQQALGLGLQFLLWYDEGEERNRGNFPPRFSGRQFPNYSSELNVNALELEDSALYLCASSLFGGRAGYEQYFGPGTRLTVT.